The source of this T cell receptor beta chain is a study of T cell repertoires in aging, cancer and after chemotherapy. Study at large: Healthy donor repertoires were recorded over several months to years and showed clear clonal overlap. Study-wide points: Healthy donors lost TCR diversity with age mainly through richness, cancer patients through richness and evenness. Age-matched healthy donors had significantly more diverse, less clonal blood TCR repertoires than untreated cancer patients. The repertoire data cannot show anything about immunological memory following chemotherapy.

Germline values: CDR1 MNHNS, CDR2 SASEGT. The V gene lost 4 bases and the J gene lost 0 bases, with 13 bases spanning the gap. CDR3 length equals 16 residues. TRB rearrangements spanning V, D and J were amplified using mixed TRB-A/B primers. MiXCR, applied by TCRdb to the multiplex PCR reads, yields one record per CDR3 protein. This sample has some 12,000 distinct CDR3 sequences; about 24% occur once, and the top ten carry 1.5% to 2%. This clonotype is judged medium-sized (0.01 to 0.1%). Its antigen is not known. TCR beta rearrangements were amplified from peripheral blood genomic DNA. Sequencing was carried out using blood. This sequence joins TRBV6-1 and TRBJ2-1; D ambiguous. This TCR came from a human donor in good health. The DNA of the CDR3 is TGTGCCAGCAGTGTGACTTACACGAGCTCCTACAATGAGCAGTTCTTC. Protein sequence: CASSVTYTSSYNEQFF.